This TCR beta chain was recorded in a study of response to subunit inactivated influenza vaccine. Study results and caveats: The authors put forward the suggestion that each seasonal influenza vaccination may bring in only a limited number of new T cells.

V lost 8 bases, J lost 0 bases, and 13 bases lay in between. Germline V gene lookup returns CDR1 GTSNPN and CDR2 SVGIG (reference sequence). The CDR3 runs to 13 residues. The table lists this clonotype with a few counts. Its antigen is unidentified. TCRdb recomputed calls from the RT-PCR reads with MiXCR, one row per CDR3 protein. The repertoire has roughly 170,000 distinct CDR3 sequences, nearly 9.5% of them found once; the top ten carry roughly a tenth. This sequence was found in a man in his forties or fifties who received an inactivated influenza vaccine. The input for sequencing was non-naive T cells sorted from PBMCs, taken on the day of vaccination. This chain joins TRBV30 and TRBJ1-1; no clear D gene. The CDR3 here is CAQRRTLNTEAFF. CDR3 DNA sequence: TGTGCCCAGAGGCGGACCTTGAACACTGAAGCTTTCTTT.